The 9 T cell receptor beta chains below were found in one sample sequenced in a study of cytomegalovirus exposure and HLA in healthy donors. Both 60 Vbeta primers and 13 Jbeta primers went into the PCR. The method was immunoSEQ multiplex PCR; TCRdb's version includes in-frame clones alone and lacks a portion of them. The data contain 150,000 to 200,000 clones, approximately 71% of them singletons. Sequenced material: PBMCs. These receptors all stem from a man between 25 and 39 years old in good health and CMV-seropositive.

The V gene is TRBV5-6, the J gene TRBJ1-6, with 7 bases that match TRBD1. This CDR3 region has 15 residues. The germline V gene encodes CDR1 SGHDT and CDR2 YYEEEE. V shed 4 bases, J shed 2 bases, and the junction held 3 bases outside the gene matches. This CDR3 reads CASSPGTAYNSPLHF. The CDR3 bases are TGTGCCAGCAGCCCAGGGACAGCCTATAATTCACCCCTCCACTTT.

This chain connects TRBV10-3 to TRBJ2-7; the D is unclear. This CDR3 is built from 13 residues. With 7 bases removed from V and 5 bases from J, the gap between germline ends came to 15 bases. Germline V gene lookup returns CDR1 ENHRY and CDR2 SYGVKD. For the CDR3, the DNA is TGTGCCATCACTGATCTAGAGCACCACGAGCAGTACTTC. As protein: CAITDLEHHEQYF.

Turning to this clone: One end of the junction fails to match germline, which may point to a read error. The V and J genes are TRBV12-5 and TRBJ1-2, with TRBD1 as a possible D gene (6 bases). Germline V gene sequence: CDR1 LGHNT, CDR2 FRNRAP. The CDR3 extends over 19 amino acids. This chain's CDR3 is CASGLVLGSSRGGYYGYPF. Here the CDR3 DNA reads TGTGCTAGTGGTTTGGTCTTGGGATCCTCGAGGGGGGGCTACTATGGCTACCCCTTC.

This clone was observed a single time. The rearrangement joins TRBV18 to TRBJ2-5; TRBD2 agrees at 12 bases. The CDR3 totals 16 residues. Trimming at V came to 3 bases and at J to 1 base, leaving 3 bases not matched to a gene. Germline V gives CDR1 KGHSH, CDR2 LQKENI. CDR3 amino acids: CASSPGLAGSQETQYF. CDR3 nucleotides: TGTGCCAGCTCACCGGGACTAGCGGGCTCCCAAGAGACCCAGTACTTC.

This sequence joins TRBV6-1 and TRBJ1-1, with unresolved D. Germline V gene sequence: CDR1 MNHNS, CDR2 SASEGT. The CDR3 loop spans 13 amino acids. Trimming removed 7 bases from V and 0 bases from J, with 9 bases in between. The CDR3 nucleotides are TGTGCCAGCACTCCGGTCATGAACACTGAAGCTTTCTTT. It codes for CASTPVMNTEAFF.

The rearrangement links TRBV9 to TRBJ2-3, with 7 bases matching TRBD2. CDR1 and CDR2 (germline): SGDLS, YYNGEE. Trimming at V came to 6 bases and at J to 4 bases, leaving 8 bases not matched to a gene. There are 14 residues in the CDR3. The CDR3 DNA sequence: TGTGCCAGCATGAGGGAGGGCGGGTCAGATACGCAGTATTTT. Translation gives CASMREGGSDTQYF.

The chain employs TRBV10-1 and TRBJ1-2; the match to TRBD1 covers 7 bases. This CDR3 has 13 amino acids. The junction had 2 bases not matched to a gene; V was cut back by 6 bases and J by 1 base. Germline assignment: CDR1 WNHNN and CDR2 SYGVQD (reference sequence). The CDR3 region has the DNA TGCGCCAGCAGCCCAGGGGGTAACTATGGCTACACCTTC. This sequence encodes CASSPGGNYGYTF.

This sequence joins TRBV10-3 and TRBJ2-7; 12 bases map to TRBD2. CDR1 and CDR2 from the germline V gene are ENHRY and SYGVKD. CDR3 length: 17 residues. V trimming: 1 base; J trimming: 4 bases; junction bases outside the gene matches: 8. CDR3 DNA sequence: TGTGCCATCAGTGAGTTGAGACTAGCGGGAGTTACGTACGAGCAGTACTTC. It encodes CAISELRLAGVTYEQYF.

This clone was counted a few times. V is TRBV6-5 and J is TRBJ2-1; 12 bases fit TRBD1. Trimming removed 4 bases from V and 9 bases from J; junction bases left unmatched: 7. The CDR3 runs to 15 residues. Germline V gene lookup returns CDR1 MNHEY and CDR2 SVGAGI. The CDR3 DNA reads as TGTGCCAGCAGTTTCGGGACAGGGGGCGTCGGTGAGCAGTTCTTC. Its translation: CASSFGTGGVGEQFF.